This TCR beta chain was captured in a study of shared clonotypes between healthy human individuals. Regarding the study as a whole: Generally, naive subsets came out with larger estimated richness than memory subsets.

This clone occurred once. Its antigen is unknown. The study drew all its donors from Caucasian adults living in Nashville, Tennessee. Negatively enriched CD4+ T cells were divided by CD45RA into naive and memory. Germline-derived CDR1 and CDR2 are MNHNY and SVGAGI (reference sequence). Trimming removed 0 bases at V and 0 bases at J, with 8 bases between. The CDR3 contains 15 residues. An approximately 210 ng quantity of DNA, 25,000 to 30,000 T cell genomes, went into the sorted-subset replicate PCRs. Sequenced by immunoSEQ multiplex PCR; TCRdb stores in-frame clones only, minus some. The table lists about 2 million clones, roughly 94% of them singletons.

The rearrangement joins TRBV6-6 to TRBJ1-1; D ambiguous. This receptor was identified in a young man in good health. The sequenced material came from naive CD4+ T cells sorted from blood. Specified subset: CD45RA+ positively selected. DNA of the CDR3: TGTGCCAGCAGTTACTCTCCCAGTGTGAACACTGAAGCTTTCTTT. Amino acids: CASSYSPSVNTEAFF.